These 9 T cell receptor beta chains were all obtained from the same sample, sequenced in a study of blood T cell repertoires in COVID-19. This table comes from immunoSEQ multiplex PCR, and its TCRdb copy is limited to in-frame clones, with some not included. The table lists some 250,000 clones, 81% of them singletons, with roughly 7.4% in the top ten. The sequenced material came from peripheral blood. The receptors stem from a woman of 80 years or more with COVID-19, enrolled during active disease.

The chain is built from TRBV7-2 and TRBJ2-6, with TRBD1 matching 7 bases. The trim removed 4 bases at V and 2 bases at J, leaving 8 bases unmatched. This CDR3 contains 17 residues. The germline gives CDR1 SGHTA, CDR2 FQGNSA. The CDR3 region is CASSSHRGYPGANVLTF. CDR3 coding DNA: TGTGCCAGCAGCTCTCACAGGGGCTACCCTGGGGCCAACGTCCTGACTTTC.

This clone was counted only a few times. The rearrangement links TRBV29-1 to TRBJ1-1; D gene unclear. The CDR3 length is 14 residues. The germline V gene has CDR1 SQVTM and CDR2 ANQGSEA. V was shortened by 5 bases and J by 0 bases, with 13 bases between the two germline ends. CDR3 sequence: CSVLILTMNTEAFF. The CDR3 nucleotides read TGCAGCGTTTTAATCCTAACGATGAACACTGAAGCTTTCTTT. The variable domain in full, completed from reference TRBV29-1 and TRBJ1-1, reads SAVISQKPSRDICQRGTSLTIQCQVDSQVTMMFWYRQQPGQSLTLIATANQGSEATYESGFVIDKFPISRPNLTFSTLTVSNMSPEDSSIYLCSVLILTMNTEAFFGQGTRLTVV.

V usage is TRBV7-9 and J usage is TRBJ2-7; D remains ambiguous. Germline CDR1 SEHNR, CDR2 FQNEAQ (reference sequence). Trimming stripped 5 bases from V and 3 bases from J, with 14 bases between. CDR3 length: 14 amino acids. The CDR3 is CASSVDMELYEQYF. The CDR3 DNA follows: TGTGCCAGCAGCGTTGACATGGAACTCTACGAGCAGTACTTC.

This clone has at least ten counts. V is TRBV6-5 and J is TRBJ2-7; 10 bases agree with TRBD1. V was pared by 0 bases and J by 4 bases, with 3 bases of the junction left unmatched. Germline lookup yields CDR1 MNHEY and CDR2 SVGAGI. The CDR3 contains 15 residues. Here the CDR3 DNA reads TGTGCCAGCAGTTACTCGGACAGGGGGGTGTACGAGCAGTACTTC. This codes for CASSYSDRGVYEQYF.

This clone was seen only a few times. The J gene is TRBJ1-2, the V gene TRBV7-2; 9 bases agree with TRBD1. Per germline, CDR1 SGHTA and CDR2 FQGNSA. The length of the CDR3 is 15 residues. The trim removed 3 bases at V and 3 bases at J, leaving 5 bases unmatched. The CDR3 here is CASSFGTGTDYGYTF. The CDR3 DNA sequence: TGTGCCAGCAGCTTCGGGACAGGGACCGACTATGGCTACACCTTC.

The chain employs TRBV9 and TRBJ2-3; 7 bases are a match to TRBD2. Trimming at V came to 10 bases and at J to 1 base, leaving 9 bases not matched to a gene. Per the germline V gene, CDR1 is SGDLS and CDR2 is YYNGEE. This CDR3 is built from 14 residues. The CDR3 loop reads CASALGGGTDTQYF. CDR3 bases: TGTGCCTCGGCTTTGGGGGGGGGCACAGATACGCAGTATTTT.

The rearrangement links TRBV5-1 to TRBJ1-1, with TRBD1 matching over 9 bases. This CDR3 contains 14 residues. The germline CDR1 and CDR2 sequences are SGHRS and YFSETQ. J gave up 6 bases and V 4 bases, and 7 bases lay outside the gene matches. The CDR3 sequence: CASSPNTGGSEAFF. The CDR3 nucleotides read TGCGCCAGCAGCCCGAATACAGGGGGCTCTGAAGCTTTCTTT. The full variable domain, in which reference TRBV5-1 and TRBJ1-1 provide the parts outside the CDR3, is KAGVTQTPRYLIKTRGQQVTLSCSPISGHRSVSWYQQTPGQGLQFLFEYFSETQRNKGNFPGRFSGRQFSNSRSEMNVSTLELGDSALYLCASSPNTGGSEAFFGQGTRLTVV.

This clone was counted only a few times. J is TRBJ1-1 and V is TRBV28; tentatively, D is TRBD1 (6 bases). Trimming took 3 bases from V and 0 from J, leaving 11 bases between them. This CDR3 has 15 amino acids. Germline CDR1 and CDR2: MDHEN and SYDVKM. The CDR3 bases are TGTGCCAGCAGTTTTGGGGACACCGTGAACACTGAAGCTTTCTTT. It translates to CASSFGDTVNTEAFF.

The chain combines TRBV29-1 with TRBJ2-5; 7 nucleotides line up with TRBD2. Germline values: CDR1 SQVTM, CDR2 ANQGSEA. V gave up 6 bases and J gave up 2 bases; unmatched junction bases: 9. The CDR3 contains 14 residues. CDR3 nucleotide sequence: TGCAGCGTGGGAGGGGCACGGGGGCAAGAGACCCAGTACTTC. Translated: CSVGGARGQETQYF.